This T cell receptor (beta chain) was captured by sequencing in a study of blood T cells in healthy people across ages. Study details: The template switching approach captured approximately one barcoded beta molecule for every two T cells.

The CDR3 has 14 residues. Trimming removed 0 bases from V and 4 bases from J, with 9 bases in between. Looked up from germline, CDR1 is SGHVS and CDR2 is FQNEAQ. Approximately 9 milliliters of peripheral blood were drawn from each donor into EDTA-treated tubes. Alongside a J-beta primer mix, a sample-barcoded 5' primer served in a second PCR lasting about 7 to 12 cycles. CDR3-containing paired-end reads numbered at least 2.5 million in each sample. TCRdb ran MiXCR on the 5' RACE reads and lists one entry per CDR3 protein. The table includes about 640,000 distinct CDR3 sequences, under 30% detected once.

This TCR was sampled from an elderly woman in good health. The chain is built from TRBV7-8 and TRBJ1-1; no reliable D call. The sequencing input was blood. CDR3 loop: CASSLAVAFTEAFF. CDR3 bases: TGTGCCAGCAGCTTAGCGGTTGCGTTCACTGAAGCTTTCTTT.